The rows below give T cell receptor beta chains drawn from one sample of a study of cytomegalovirus exposure and HLA in healthy donors. Data came from immunoSEQ multiplex PCR; TCRdb stores just in-frame clones and leaves some out. The data contain 100,000 or so clones, about 77% of them singletons. The sequenced sample consisted of PBMCs. The source of these receptors is a woman aged 18 to 35 in good health and CMV-seropositive. Each CDR3 is given with its conserved first and last residue.

TRBV6-6,TRBJ2-2,CASSSGQGAITGELFF
TRBV7-8,TRBJ1-1,CASSLYHSNTEAFF
TRBV28,TRBJ2-5,CASRILAGEETQYF
TRBV29-1,TRBJ1-1,CSVPGQVVAEAFF
TRBV7-2,TRBJ1-1,CASRPPTEAAEAFF
TRBV28,TRBJ2-1,CASNTGTVTYNEQFF
TRBV18,TRBJ2-1,CASSSPPGQYFYNEQFF
TRBV27,TRBJ2-1,CASSPSGQGADEQFF
TRBV6-5,TRBJ2-7,CASRRDRGHEQYF
TRBV15,TRBJ2-3,CATSREGTSGRITDTQYF